Below are 8 T cell receptor beta chains sequenced from a single sample in a study of CD8+CD57+ T cells in acquired aplastic anemia. Only patients with CD8+CD57+ cell expansion on flow cytometry were chosen for sequencing. Profiles of TCR beta VDJ and CDR3 were generated from a genomic DNA template. MiXCR, applied by TCRdb to the reads, yields one record per CDR3 protein. Of about 180,000 distinct CDR3 sequences listed, 48% are singletons. The sequenced sample was sorted CD4+, CD8+, or CD8+CD57+ T cells (not recorded which) from PBMCs. These receptors were collected from a human donor with aplastic anemia.

This clonotype was counted ten times or more. The J gene is TRBJ2-7, the V gene TRBV4-1; TRBD1 aligns across 8 bases. This CDR3 is 16 amino acids long. Unmatched junction bases numbered 9, after V lost 1 base and J lost 4 bases. The germline V gene has CDR1 MGHRA and CDR2 YSYEKL. The CDR3 sequence is CASSQGLRGRGYEQYF. The CDR3 nucleotides are TGCGCCAGCAGCCAAGGACTCAGGGGGCGCGGGTACGAGCAGTACTTC.

This clonotype was counted at least ten times. V gene TRBV19 combines with J gene TRBJ2-5; D gene unclear. The CDR3 contains 16 residues. Trimming took off 1 base at V and 2 bases at J, with 14 bases between the two ends. The germline CDR1 and CDR2 sequences are LNHDA and SQIVND (reference sequence). As DNA, the CDR3 is TGTGCCAGTAGTATAGCCCTGCGGCCCCCTCAAGAGACCCAGTACTTC. It yields the protein CASSIALRPPQETQYF.

This clonotype was counted many times. The chain is built from TRBV9 and TRBJ1-1; no firm D call. CDR3 length equals 16 residues. The germline CDR1 and CDR2 sequences are SGDLS and YYNGEE. The V end lost 4 bases, the J end lost 3 bases, and 19 bases lay between the germline ends. Here the CDR3 DNA reads TGTGCCAGCAGCCCGGGGTTACAAGTTGGGTACACTGAAGCTTTCTTT. This translates into CASSPGLQVGYTEAFF.

The rearrangement uses TRBV19 and TRBJ2-7, with 10 bases matching TRBD1. V lost 11 bases to trimming and J lost 6 bases; unmatched junction nucleotides: 10. From germline, CDR1 is LNHDA and CDR2 SQIVND (reference sequence). The CDR3 spans 13 residues. The CDR3 region is CAFIDRGLGEQYF. CDR3 in DNA: TGTGCCTTTATAGACAGGGGGCTTGGCGAGCAGTACTTC. The variable domain in full, with the rest retrieved from reference TRBV19 and TRBJ2-7, is DGGITQSPKYLFRKEGQNVTLSCEQNLNHDAMYWYRQDPGQGLRLIYYSQIVNDFQKGDIAEGYSVSREKKESFPLTVTSAQKNPTAFYLCAFIDRGLGEQYFGPGTRLTVT.

The sample holds many counts of this clonotype. V gene TRBV20-1 combines with J gene TRBJ2-1, with TRBD2 identical over 11 bases. V was pared by 6 bases and J by 10 bases, with 11 bases of the junction left unmatched. The germline V gene has CDR1 DFQATT and CDR2 SNEGSKA (reference sequence). The CDR3 is 14 amino acids. Written as DNA, the CDR3 is TGCAGTGCCCGCCTAGCGGGGGGCCAGGGGGAGCAGTTCTTC. It encodes CSARLAGGQGEQFF.

The chain has TRBV7-3 and TRBJ2-1, with D possibly being TRBD1 (6 bases). The V gene's germline CDR1 is SGHTA and CDR2 FQGTGA. This CDR3 is 13 amino acids long. Deletions cut 5 bases from V and 6 bases from J, with 11 bases between. CDR3 sequence reads: CASSPGQPNEQFF. CDR3 nucleotides: TGTGCCAGCAGCCCAGGACAGCCCAATGAGCAGTTCTTC.

This clonotype was detected only a few times. Possible read error: a much larger clone is one base away. The chain links TRBV7-8 to TRBJ1-1; D is undetermined. CDR1 SGHVS and CDR2 FQNEAQ come from the germline V gene. The CDR3 runs 10 residues. V shed 1 base and J shed 9 bases, with 3 bases lying between them. Here the CDR3 reads CASSLGQAFF. As DNA, the CDR3 is TGTGCCAGCAGCTTAGGGCAAGCTTTCTTT.

This clonotype was seen repeatedly, ten times or more. The CDR3 DNA follows: TGTGCCAGCAGCCCCAGCGGGGCCGAGCCAGATACGCAGTATTTT. This encodes CASSPSGAEPDTQYF. This chain connects TRBV5-4 to TRBJ2-3; TRBD2 aligns across 7 bases. CDR1 and CDR2 (germline): SGHNT, YYREEE (reference sequence). The trim removed 4 bases at V and 4 bases at J, leaving 9 bases unmatched. This CDR3 has 15 amino acids.